This T cell receptor (beta chain) emerged from a study of T cells in Graves' hyperthyroidism and ophthalmopathy. Germline V gives CDR1 DFQATT, CDR2 SNEGSKA (reference sequence). The V and J ends lost 0 bases and 5 bases, in that order; junction bases with no gene match: 8. This CDR3 contains 16 residues. Each patient was aged 18 to 65 and had newly diagnosed hyperthyroidism of under 2 months' duration. Initially, at the first diagnosis of hyperthyroidism and before any ophthalmopathy symptoms, blood was sampled. This clonotype was found a few times. Template material for amplifying TCR beta CDR3 regions consisted of RNA transcripts. In the first-round RT-PCR of the TCR CDR3, the HTBI primer set was used. Via MiXCR, TCRdb re-called the multiplex PCR reads, giving one row per CDR3 protein. The sample lists under 400,000 distinct CDR3 sequences, about a sixth occurring once.

Sequenced material: blood. The receptor was derived from a woman aged 18-29 years with Graves' hyperthyroidism that later progressed to Graves' ophthalmopathy. The V call is TRBV20-1, the J call TRBJ2-2, with 8 bases matching TRBD1. The CDR3 sequence: CSARDPQGAETGELFF. In nucleotides, the CDR3 is TGCAGTGCTAGAGATCCGCAGGGGGCGGAGACCGGGGAGCTGTTTTTT.